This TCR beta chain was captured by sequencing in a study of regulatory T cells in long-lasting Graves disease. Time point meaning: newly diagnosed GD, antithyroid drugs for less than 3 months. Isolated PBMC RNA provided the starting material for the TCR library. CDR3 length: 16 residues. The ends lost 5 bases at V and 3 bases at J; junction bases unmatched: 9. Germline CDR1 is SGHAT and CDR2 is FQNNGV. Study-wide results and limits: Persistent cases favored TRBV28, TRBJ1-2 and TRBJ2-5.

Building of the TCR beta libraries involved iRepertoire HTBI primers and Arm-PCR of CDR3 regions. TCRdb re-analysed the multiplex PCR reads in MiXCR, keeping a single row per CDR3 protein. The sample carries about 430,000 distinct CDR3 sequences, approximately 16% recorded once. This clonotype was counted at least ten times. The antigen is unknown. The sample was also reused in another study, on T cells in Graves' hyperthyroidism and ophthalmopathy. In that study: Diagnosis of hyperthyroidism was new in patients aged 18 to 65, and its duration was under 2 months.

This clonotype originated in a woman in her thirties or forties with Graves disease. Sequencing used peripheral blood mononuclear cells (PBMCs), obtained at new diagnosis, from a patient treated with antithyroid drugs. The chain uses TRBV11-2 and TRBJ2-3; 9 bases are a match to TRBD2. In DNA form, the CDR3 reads TGTGCCAGCAGCCAAAGTAGCGGGAGTGGGACAGATACGCAGTATTTT. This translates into CASSQSSGSGTDTQYF.